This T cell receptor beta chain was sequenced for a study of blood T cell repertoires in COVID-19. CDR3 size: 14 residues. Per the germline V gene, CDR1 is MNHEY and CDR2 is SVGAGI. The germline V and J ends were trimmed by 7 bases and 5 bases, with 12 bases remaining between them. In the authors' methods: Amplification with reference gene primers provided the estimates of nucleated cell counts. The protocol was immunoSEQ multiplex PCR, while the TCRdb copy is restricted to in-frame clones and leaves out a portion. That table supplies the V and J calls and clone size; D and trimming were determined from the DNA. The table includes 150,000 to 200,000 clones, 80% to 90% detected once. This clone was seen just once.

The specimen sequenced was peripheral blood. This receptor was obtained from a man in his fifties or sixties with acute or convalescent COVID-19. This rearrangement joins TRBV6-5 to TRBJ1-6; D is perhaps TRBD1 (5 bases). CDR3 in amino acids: CASIWTSNNSPLHF. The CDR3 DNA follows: TGTGCCAGCATTTGGACATCCAATAATTCACCCCTCCACTTT.